This T cell receptor (beta chain) derives from a study of T cells in Graves' hyperthyroidism and ophthalmopathy. Amplification of TCR beta CDR3 regions used RNA as the template. The HTBI primer set drove a first-round RT-PCR of the TCR CDR3. A single record per CDR3 protein comes from TCRdb applying MiXCR to the multiplex PCR reads. The table has hundreds of thousands of distinct CDR3 sequences, around an eighth seen once; the top ten hold 25% to 30%. Each ophthalmopathy patient scored at least 3 on the Clinical Activity Score and at least 4 on NOSPECS grade, with duration under 3 months. Patients were excluded for uncontrolled infection, other autoimmune disease, pregnancy or lactation. Out of 8.5 to 10 ml of fresh peripheral blood came the PBMCs. CDR1 is SNHLY and CDR2 is FYNNEI in the germline V gene. V was shortened by 8 bases and J by 10 bases, with 30 bases between the two germline ends. The CDR3 sequence is 17 residues long.

The table lists this clonotype with many counts. The origin of this receptor is a man aged 50-60 years with Graves' ophthalmopathy. This chain uses TRBV2 with TRBJ2-1, with D uncertain. Material: blood. Written as DNA, the CDR3 is TGTGCCAGCCCAGACCGGTCCCCCCTTGGTCGCGTAGGAGAGCAGTTCTTC. Translated, it gives CASPDRSPLGRVGEQFF.